The 11 T cell receptor beta chains below were found in one sample sequenced in a study of T-cell reconstitution after alpha-beta-depleted transplantation in children listed by TCRdb under 2016. The library was prepared using PCR. TCRdb records Illumina HiSeq 2500 as the sequencer. To normalize quantification of the TCRbeta repertoire, the TCR libraries were built with molecular barcoding that relied on unique molecular identifiers. TCRdb redid the processing of the public reads, applying fastp at Q25 and MiXCR, and retained in-frame beta chains. Each entry merges the rows of one CDR3 protein and shows their most common DNA and genes. The table for this sample lists around 52,000 distinct CDR3 sequences; 5.8% of them were counted only once. The top ten clones comprise 30% of the sample. The time point label for this specimen denotes: day 60 (about 2 months) after transplantation. The treatment or condition label on this specimen signifies: allogeneic hematopoietic cell transplantation with graft depleted of TCRalphabeta T cells and CD19 B cells.

Material: PBMCs, mostly from graft donor cells, obtained 60 days after TCRalphabeta/CD19-depleted stem cell transplant. These receptors were obtained from a female patient between 2 and 10 years old who had a stem cell transplant for aplastic anemia, so the T cells may come from the graft donor.

Concerning this clonotype itself: A much larger clone is a single base away; this may be a read error. This rearrangement joins TRBV6-6 to TRBJ2-2; TRBD1 might be the D (6 bases). CDR3 length: 13 amino acids. Germline lookup yields CDR1 MNHNY and CDR2 SVGAGI (reference sequence). The CDR3 DNA follows: TGTGCCAGCAGAACAGGGAACACCGGGCAGCTGTTTTTT. Its translation is CASRTGNTGQLFF.

Ten or more counts support this clonotype. V and J are TRBV7-9 and TRBJ2-1, with 8 nucleotides matching TRBD2. This CDR3 is 15 amino acids long. The junction had 6 bases not matched to a gene; V was cut back by 6 bases and J by 2 bases. Germline loops: CDR1 SEHNR, CDR2 FQNEAQ (reference sequence). The CDR3 DNA reads as TGTGCCAGCAGGGCTAGCGGGTTGACCTACAATGAGCAGTTCTTC. It specifies CASRASGLTYNEQFF.

The chain carries TRBV5-1 and TRBJ2-6; D not certain. CDR1 SGHRS and CDR2 YFSETQ come from the germline V gene. This CDR3 has 14 amino acids. V was shortened by 2 bases and J by 1 base, with 4 bases between the two germline ends. CDR3 in amino acids: CASSFGSGANVLTF. DNA for the CDR3: TGCGCCAGCAGCTTTGGGTCTGGGGCCAACGTCCTGACTTTC.

Many counts were recorded for this clonotype. The V call is TRBV28, the J call TRBJ2-2, with TRBD2 as a possible D gene (6 bases). V lost 8 bases to trimming and J lost 4 bases, with 11 bases between them. Germline-derived CDR1 and CDR2 are MDHEN and SYDVKM. The CDR3 spans 13 residues. The CDR3 loop reads CASGLGGTGELFF. The CDR3 nucleotides are TGTGCCAGCGGGCTGGGGGGCACCGGGGAGCTGTTTTTT.

The chain recombines TRBV9 with TRBJ2-3, with 9 bases lining up with TRBD2. V shed 4 bases and J 3 bases; nucleotides not matched to a gene: 12. This CDR3 contains 17 residues. Per germline, CDR1 SGDLS and CDR2 YYNGEE. The CDR3 is CASSPTWRLAGTDTQYF. The CDR3 bases are TGTGCCAGCAGCCCAACATGGCGGCTAGCGGGGACAGATACGCAGTATTTT. Combining the CDR3 with reference TRBV9 and TRBJ2-3 gives the whole variable domain DSGVTQTPKHLITATGQRVTLRCSPRSGDLSVYWYQQSLDQGLQFLIQYYNGEERAKGNILERFSAQQFPDLHSELNLSSLELGDSALYFCASSPTWRLAGTDTQYFGPGTRLTVL.

This clonotype has at least ten counts. The genes are TRBV28 and TRBJ2-5, with 7 nucleotides matching TRBD1. Looked up from germline, CDR1 is MDHEN and CDR2 is SYDVKM. The CDR3 runs 13 residues. V gave up 4 bases and J gave up 7 bases; unmatched junction bases: 6. The CDR3 DNA sequence: TGTGCCAGCAGTTCGACAGGGTTGGGGACCCAGTACTTC. Protein: CASSSTGLGTQYF.

This clonotype has a count of ten or more. This chain uses TRBV12-3 or TRBV12-4 with TRBJ1-6; D ambiguous. Trimming removed 5 bases from V and 0 bases from J, with 11 bases in between. This CDR3 is built from 16 residues. The DNA of the CDR3 is TGTGCCAGCAGTGAGGGTGTCGGCTCCTATAATTCACCCCTCCACTTT. As protein: CASSEGVGSYNSPLHF.

This clonotype was seen ten or more times. This rearrangement joins TRBV5-1 to TRBJ2-1; a possible D gene is TRBD2 (5 bases). Trimming cost V 5 bases and J 4 bases, with 7 bases left between them. Germline lookup yields CDR1 SGHRS and CDR2 YFSETQ. This CDR3 region has 12 residues. In DNA form, the CDR3 reads TGCGCCAGCAGGGGGAGTTACAATGAGCAGTTCTTC. Amino acid sequence: CASRGSYNEQFF.

A few counts support this clonotype. The chain links TRBV6-2 or TRBV6-3 to TRBJ1-5, with a weak D call TRBD1 (6 bases). This CDR3 is 17 amino acids long. CDR1 and CDR2 (germline): MNHEY, SVGEGT. Trimming removed 3 bases from V and 7 bases from J, with 22 bases in between. The CDR3 loop reads CASSYGTVGARTQPQHF. The CDR3 DNA is TGTGCCAGCAGTTATGGGACTGTGGGGGCACGCACCCAGCCCCAGCATTTT.

This clonotype was seen a few times. The V call is TRBV20-1, the J call TRBJ2-6; D ambiguous. The germline V gene encodes CDR1 DFQATT and CDR2 SNEGSKA (reference sequence). Trimming cost V 1 base and J 1 base, with 14 bases left between them. The CDR3 totals 17 residues. The CDR3 region is CSARVGNFGSGANVLTF. As DNA, the CDR3 is TGCAGTGCTAGAGTCGGAAATTTCGGGTCTGGGGCCAACGTCCTGACTTTC.

The CDR3, as DNA: TGTGCCAGCAGCTCTCGGGCGACAGAGACCCAGTACTTC. This gives the protein CASSSRATETQYF. The chain is built from TRBV11-3 and TRBJ2-5, with D hard to call. Germline-derived CDR1 and CDR2 are SGHNT and YENEEA. V was shortened by 4 bases and J by 4 bases, with 10 bases between the two germline ends. The CDR3 contains 13 residues.